Each of the 32 T cell receptor beta chains below was sequenced from the same sample in a study of cytomegalovirus exposure and HLA in healthy donors. Primers for the PCR totalled 60 Vbeta and 13 Jbeta. Libraries were prepared by immunoSEQ multiplex PCR; TCRdb keeps only in-frame clonotypes and omits some of them. The sample includes tens of thousands of clones, around 78% of them seen just once. Sequenced: PBMCs. All receptors derive from a man aged 35 to 55 in good health and CMV-seronegative.

A single count supports this clone. The chain recombines TRBV5-1 with TRBJ2-1; the match to TRBD1 covers 7 bases. Looked up from germline, CDR1 is SGHRS and CDR2 is YFSETQ. The CDR3 is 16 amino acids. The J segment lost 1 base and the V segment lost 4 bases, leaving 8 bases of the junction unmatched. The CDR3 here is CASSLVWTGSYNEQFF. CDR3 bases: TGCGCCAGCAGCCTTGTCTGGACAGGATCCTACAATGAGCAGTTCTTC.

This clone is a singleton in its sample. The rearrangement uses TRBV12-2 and TRBJ1-5; no check of the table's D call, TRBD1, against the DNA was made. TRBV12-2 is tagged as a pseudogene. This CDR3 spans 17 amino acids. CDR3 sequence reads: CASRLDPGQRKNQPQHF. The CDR3 nucleotides are TGTGCAAGTCGCTTAGATCCGGGACAGCGGAAGAATCAGCCCCAGCATTTT.

Remarks on this clone: The junction departs from the called germline gene at one end, perhaps through a read error. The chain uses TRBV10-3 and TRBJ1-1, with D possibly being TRBD1 (5 bases). The germline V gene has CDR1 ENHRY and CDR2 SYGVKD. The CDR3 extends over 14 amino acids. CDR3 sequence: CAISNVRGNPEAFF. CDR3 DNA: TGTGCCATCAGTAACGTACGGGGGAACCCTGAAGCTTTCTTT.

This chain links TRBV18 with TRBJ2-1; D perhaps matches TRBD1 (5 bases). Germline V gene data show CDR1 as KGHSH and CDR2 as LQKENI. The CDR3 is 14 amino acids. Trimming took off 3 bases at V and 6 bases at J, with 12 bases between the two ends. CDR3 coding DNA: TGTGCCAGCTCACCTAGTGCACAGGTCAATGAGCAGTTCTTC. Amino acids: CASSPSAQVNEQFF. Combining the CDR3 with reference TRBV18 and TRBJ2-1 gives the whole variable domain NAGVMQNPRHLVRRRGQEARLRCSPMKGHSHVYWYRQLPEEGLKFMVYLQKENIIDESGMPKERFSAEFPKEGPSILRIQQVVRGDSAAYFCASSPSAQVNEQFFGPGTRLTVL.

This clone was picked up a small number of times. The V call is TRBV7-3, the J call TRBJ2-7, with 9 bases identical to TRBD1. This CDR3 contains 14 residues. Germline CDR1 is SGHTA and CDR2 is FQGTGA. V lost 5 bases, J lost 6 bases, and 8 bases stayed unmatched. CDR3 sequence reads: CASSAGQGQGEQYF. CDR3 sequence (DNA): TGTGCCAGCAGCGCAGGACAGGGGCAGGGCGAGCAGTACTTC.

The chain combines TRBV9 with TRBJ1-1, with unresolved D. Germline V gene data show CDR1 as SGDLS and CDR2 as YYNGEE. V lost 1 base to trimming and J lost 7 bases, with 23 bases between them. This CDR3 is 17 amino acids long. CDR3 sequence reads: CASSVRRVGFEAIEAFF. CDR3 nucleotides: TGTGCCAGCAGCGTACGGCGGGTCGGGTTCGAGGCCATTGAAGCTTTCTTT.

The rearrangement joins TRBV4-2 to TRBJ2-3, with D possibly matching TRBD2 (6 bases). The CDR3 is made up of 14 amino acids. Germline V CDR1 and CDR2: LGHNA, YNFKEQ. Trimming stripped 4 bases from V and 11 bases from J, with 19 bases between. CDR3 coding DNA: TGTGCCAGCAGCCCCATAAAGGAGCGGGCTGTGCAGTATTTT. This codes for CASSPIKERAVQYF.

The table lists this clone with a few counts. The chain links TRBV7-9 to TRBJ1-3, with 7 bases matching TRBD1. CDR1 is SEHNR, CDR2 FQNEAQ, per germline (reference sequence). The CDR3 consists of 16 residues. After removal of 2 bases from V and 2 bases from J, the junction contained 6 bases not matched to a gene. This chain's CDR3 is CASSLSGRGTGNTIYF. The CDR3 nucleotides are TGTGCCAGCAGCTTAAGCGGCAGGGGGACTGGAAACACCATATATTTT.

Here the CDR3 reads CASSAGTRVDNEQFF. The CDR3 DNA follows: TGTGCCAGCAGCGCCGGGACTAGAGTTGACAATGAGCAGTTCTTC. This sequence joins TRBV9 and TRBJ2-1, with TRBD2 identical over 8 bases. CDR1 and CDR2 from the germline V gene are SGDLS and YYNGEE. After removal of 3 bases from V and 5 bases from J, the junction contained 7 bases not matched to a gene. The CDR3 contains 15 residues.

The chain uses TRBV30 and TRBJ2-1, with 9 bases that match TRBD2. The CDR3 runs to 15 residues. The V and J ends lost 0 bases and 9 bases, in that order; junction bases with no gene match: 9. Germline V gene lookup returns CDR1 GTSNPN and CDR2 SVGIG (reference sequence). CDR3 nucleotides: TGTGCCTGGAGTGTACAGTTAGCGGGAGTTCGTGAGCAGTTCTTC. It specifies CAWSVQLAGVREQFF.

The V call is TRBV4-1, the J call TRBJ2-1; D is undetermined. CDR3 size: 16 residues. Germline lookup yields CDR1 MGHRA and CDR2 YSYEKL. V lost 1 base and J lost 5, with 15 bases in between. The CDR3 spells CASSQALVVLNNEQFF. The DNA of the CDR3 is TGCGCCAGCAGCCAAGCTTTAGTTGTTTTGAACAATGAGCAGTTCTTC.

The chain combines TRBV5-1 with TRBJ2-1; possibly TRBD2 for D (7 bases). Germline-derived CDR1 and CDR2 are SGHRS and YFSETQ. The germline V and J ends were trimmed by 0 bases and 2 bases, with 9 bases remaining between them. This CDR3 contains 15 residues. The CDR3, as DNA: TGCGCCAGCAGCTTGGGGGGGGGCCCCTACAATGAGCAGTTCTTC. It yields the protein CASSLGGGPYNEQFF.

This clone was counted only a few times. The chain employs TRBV5-4 and TRBJ2-1; D might be TRBD2 (6 bases). V was pared by 0 bases and J by 10 bases, with 14 bases between. CDR3 length: 14 amino acids. Per the germline V gene, CDR1 is SGHNT and CDR2 is YYREEE (reference sequence). The CDR3 here is CASSLGLGLIEQFF. DNA of the CDR3: TGTGCCAGCAGCTTGGGACTAGGTTTAATCGAGCAGTTCTTC.

This clone has just a few counts. The V gene is TRBV7-6, the J gene TRBJ2-7, with 8 bases matching TRBD1. CDR3 length: 13 residues. Germline CDR1 and CDR2: SGHVS and FNYEAQ. Trimming removed 6 bases from V and 4 bases from J; junction bases left unmatched: 5. The CDR3 reads CASSPGQDYEQYF. The CDR3 bases are TGTGCCAGCAGTCCGGGACAGGATTACGAGCAGTACTTC.

This clone occurred once. The chain combines TRBV28 with TRBJ2-4; D remains unclear. The CDR3 spans 15 residues. V dropped 3 bases and J dropped 4 bases, with 13 bases sitting between them. The germline gives CDR1 MDHEN, CDR2 SYDVKM. For the CDR3, the DNA is TGTGCCAGCAGTTTTCTCCAGGAAAGTAAAAACATTCAGTACTTC. It encodes CASSFLQESKNIQYF.

This clone was seen a handful of times. The chain combines TRBV4-1 with TRBJ2-3; TRBD2 might be the D (5 bases). Deletions cut 3 bases from V and 1 base from J, with 11 bases between. CDR1 and CDR2 (germline): MGHRA, YSYEKL. This CDR3 is 15 amino acids long. This CDR3 reads CASSQNRRGTDTQYF. CDR3 bases: TGCGCCAGCAGCCAGAATAGGCGGGGCACAGATACGCAGTATTTT.

The J gene is TRBJ2-2, the V gene TRBV7-2, with a weak D call TRBD2 (7 bases). This CDR3 spans 15 amino acids. Trimming removed 1 base from V and 4 bases from J, with 10 bases in between. The germline V gene encodes CDR1 SGHTA and CDR2 FQGNSA. Here the CDR3 reads CASSLGGGFTGELFF. The CDR3 DNA sequence: TGTGCCAGCAGCTTAGGCGGGGGCTTCACCGGGGAGCTGTTTTTT.

This sequence joins TRBV28 and TRBJ1-4, with 9 bases matching TRBD1. Germline V lookup: CDR1 MDHEN, CDR2 SYDVKM. V lost 8 bases and J lost 6; bases outside the gene matches: 7. The CDR3 is made up of 14 amino acids. This CDR3 reads CASRNTGGYEKLFF. In DNA, the CDR3 is TGTGCCAGCCGAAATACAGGGGGCTATGAAAAACTGTTTTTT.

The rearrangement uses TRBV19 and TRBJ1-5, with D possibly TRBD1 on 6 matching bases. Germline assignment: CDR1 LNHDA and CDR2 SQIVND (reference sequence). V was shortened by 7 bases and J by 1 base, with 17 bases between the two germline ends. This CDR3 comprises 16 residues. The CDR3 is CASTTTGSGSNQPQHF. CDR3 in DNA: TGTGCCAGTACTACGACAGGTTCCGGCAGCAATCAGCCCCAGCATTTT.

This clone was seen once. Sequence at one end of the junction differs from germline and may be a read error. The chain carries TRBV7-9 and TRBJ2-3, with 8 bases aligning to TRBD1. Germline CDR1 is SEHNR and CDR2 is FQNEAQ (reference sequence). This CDR3 contains 17 residues. The CDR3 DNA is TGTTCCAGCAGCTTCAGGGGGCAAACCACTAGCACAGATACGCAGTATTTT. Translated, it gives CSSSFRGQTTSTDTQYF.

The chain has TRBV5-6 and TRBJ1-2; tentatively, D is TRBD1 (5 bases). The V end was cut by 1 base, the J end by 8 bases, with 9 bases between. CDR1 SGHDT and CDR2 YYEEEE come from the germline V gene. This CDR3 has 12 amino acids. CDR3 sequence (DNA): TGTGCCAGCAGCTTGTTAGACAGCGGCTACACCTTC. Protein sequence: CASSLLDSGYTF.

The gene calls are TRBV6-5 and TRBJ1-1; D is unclear. V shed 8 bases and J shed 5 bases, with 9 bases lying between them. CDR1 is MNHEY, CDR2 SVGAGI, per germline. The CDR3 has 11 amino acids. The CDR3 DNA reads as TGTGCCAGCGGAAGCGAAACTGAAGCTTTCTTT. This encodes CASGSETEAFF.

The V gene is TRBV30, the J gene TRBJ1-5, with TRBD1 matching 8 bases. The CDR3 spans 15 residues. Germline CDR1 reads GTSNPN; CDR2 reads SVGIG (reference sequence). Trimming cost V 3 bases and J 2 bases; bases outside gene matches: 6. CDR3 bases: TGTGCCTGGAGAGGGACAGGCTATCGCAATCAGCCCCAGCATTTT. Protein product: CAWRGTGYRNQPQHF.

This chain connects TRBV19 to TRBJ2-1; 10 nucleotides agree with TRBD2. The CDR3 covers 14 residues. The V and J ends lost 5 bases and 6 bases, in that order; junction bases with no gene match: 4. CDR1 and CDR2 from the germline V gene are LNHDA and SQIVND (reference sequence). DNA for the CDR3: TGTGCCAGTAGTTCCACTAGCGGGATCAATGAGCAGTTCTTC. Residues: CASSSTSGINEQFF. Full variable domain (remainder filled in from reference TRBV19 and TRBJ2-1): DGGITQSPKYLFRKEGQNVTLSCEQNLNHDAMYWYRQDPGQGLRLIYYSQIVNDFQKGDIAEGYSVSREKKESFPLTVTSAQKNPTAFYLCASSSTSGINEQFFGPGTRLTVL.

Details on this clone: The junction differs from germline at one of its ends, possibly a read error. The rearrangement uses TRBV7-7 and TRBJ2-1, with a weak D call TRBD2 (5 bases). The CDR3 is 13 amino acids. From germline, CDR1 is SSHAT and CDR2 FNYEAQ (reference sequence). Written as DNA, the CDR3 is TGTGCTAGCAGCTTCCTCTCTGGGAGTGAGCAGTTCTTC. Its translation: CASSFLSGSEQFF.

The CDR3 sequence: CASSARGRQGEDNEQFF. The CDR3 DNA is TGTGCCAGCAGCGCCCGGGGTAGGCAGGGGGAAGACAATGAGCAGTTCTTC. V is TRBV9 and J is TRBJ2-1, with 7 bases fitting TRBD1. V gave up 3 bases and J gave up 5 bases; unmatched junction bases: 14. The CDR3 consists of 17 residues. In germline, CDR1 is SGDLS, CDR2 YYNGEE.

This rearrangement joins TRBV18 to TRBJ1-1, with unresolved D. CDR1 KGHSH and CDR2 LQKENI come from the germline V gene. This CDR3 spans 13 amino acids. V lost 3 bases to trimming and J lost 1 base, with 6 bases between them. The CDR3 region has the DNA TGTGCCAGCTCACCGGGCACGAACACTGAAGCTTTCTTT. Its protein product is CASSPGTNTEAFF.

The chain combines TRBV5-1 with TRBJ2-1; 12 nucleotides align to TRBD2. The germline gives CDR1 SGHRS, CDR2 YFSETQ. CDR3 length: 15 residues. Losses at the gene ends were 4 bases for V and 5 bases for J; bases not matched to a gene: 4. The CDR3 sequence is CASSEGLAGHNEQFF. The CDR3 DNA follows: TGCGCCAGCAGCGAGGGACTAGCGGGCCACAATGAGCAGTTCTTC.

This chain links TRBV6-5 with TRBJ2-6; D may be TRBD2 (5 bases). This CDR3 spans 14 amino acids. CDR1 is MNHEY, CDR2 SVGAGI, per germline. Trimming left V 2 bases short and J 3 bases short, with 5 bases between. CDR3 amino acids: CASSYRDGANVLTF. CDR3 sequence (DNA): TGTGCCAGCAGTTACCGGGATGGGGCCAACGTCCTGACTTTC.

CDR3 nucleotide sequence: TGCGCCAGCACCGCCGGATACGGGACAGGGGGCTTGGACATTCAGTACTTC. It yields the protein CASTAGYGTGGLDIQYF. The genes are TRBV5-1 and TRBJ2-4; 12 nucleotides agree with TRBD1. The CDR3 spans 17 residues. J gave up 8 bases and V 6 bases, and 15 bases lay outside the gene matches. Germline CDR1 reads SGHRS; CDR2 reads YFSETQ.

Here the CDR3 reads CASSPSSRGISKNIQYF. DNA of the CDR3: TGTGCCAGTAGCCCGTCATCCAGGGGGATTTCCAAAAACATTCAGTACTTC. The chain combines TRBV19 with TRBJ2-4; 7 positions match TRBD1. The germline V gene encodes CDR1 LNHDA and CDR2 SQIVND (reference sequence). V trimming: 6 bases; J trimming: 2 bases; junction bases outside the gene matches: 13. The CDR3 contains 17 residues.

This chain uses TRBV7-2 with TRBJ2-5; 8 positions match TRBD2. J lost 5 bases, V lost 3 bases, and 8 bases had no gene match. This CDR3 has 15 amino acids. The germline V gene encodes CDR1 SGHTA and CDR2 FQGNSA. CDR3 in amino acids: CASSLGLVQKETQYF. DNA of the CDR3: TGTGCCAGCAGCTTGGGACTAGTCCAGAAGGAGACCCAGTACTTC.